This T cell receptor (beta chain) is drawn from a study of cytomegalovirus exposure and HLA in healthy donors. Study-wide background: HLA-typed donors were the source of about 90 million unique TCRs held in an early data release. The study's findings and limits: Among TCR beta chains, those listed as cytomegalovirus-associated numbered about 150. In vitro experiments confirmed that a few CMV-associated chains were specific for CMV antigens. Reports credit the classifier with highly specific, highly sensitive diagnosis of cytomegalovirus status.

This clone occurred a few times. Its target is unknown. The PCR ran on 60 Vbeta and 13 Jbeta primers. Generated by immunoSEQ multiplex PCR, the TCRdb table keeps only in-frame clones and is missing some. The sample holds around 200,000 clones, approximately 83% seen once. Germline-derived CDR1 and CDR2 are SNHLY and FYNNEI. V dropped 5 bases and J dropped 1 base, with 8 bases sitting between them. The CDR3 contains 13 residues. This TCR was sampled from a girl between 10 and 17 years old in good health and CMV-seronegative. The chain has TRBV2 and TRBJ1-1; no firm D call. Sequenced input: PBMCs. CDR3 DNA: TGTGCCAGCAGTCCTACTGAGAACACTGAAGCTTTCTTT. Translation: CASSPTENTEAFF.